This T cell receptor (beta chain) was sequenced during a study of OX40 agonist ivuxolimab in advanced cancers. The V and J ends lost 7 bases and 7 bases respectively, with 11 bases between them. This CDR3 region has 13 residues. Germline V gene lookup returns CDR1 MGHRA and CDR2 YSYEKL. Clones were read by immunoSEQ multiplex PCR, and TCRdb kept only the in-frame ones, dropping some. The repertoire consists of 30,000 to 40,000 clones, with about 90% occurring once and the leading ten covering under 20%. This sequence was found in an adult with an advanced solid tumor such as melanoma, head and neck, liver or kidney cancer. The chain combines TRBV4-1 with TRBJ1-6; D is uncertain. Source: CD4+ or CD8+ T cells sorted from blood, taken in a trial of the OX40 agonist ivuxolimab. CDR3 loop: CASTYEGNSPLHF. CDR3 nucleotide sequence: TGCGCCAGCACCTACGAGGGCAATTCACCCCTCCACTTT.